These 30 T cell receptor beta chains were sequenced from one sample in a study of cytomegalovirus exposure and HLA in healthy donors. Primers included in the PCR were 60 Vbeta and 13 Jbeta primers. This table comes from immunoSEQ multiplex PCR, and its TCRdb copy is limited to in-frame clones, with some not included. The table has roughly 200,000 clones, roughly 79% seen once. Material: PBMCs. These receptors were taken from a man under 40 in good health and CMV-seronegative.

The chain carries TRBV9 and TRBJ1-2; 8 bases fit TRBD1. The CDR3 is 16 amino acids. The J segment lost 4 bases and the V segment lost 3 bases, leaving 11 bases of the junction unmatched. CDR1 SGDLS and CDR2 YYNGEE come from the germline V gene. The DNA for the CDR3 is TGTGCCAGCAGCGGTTACTCCGACAGGGGAGTCTATGGCTACACCTTC. As protein: CASSGYSDRGVYGYTF.

The rearrangement joins TRBV5-8 to TRBJ2-7; no firm D call. There are 15 residues in the CDR3. V lost 0 bases to trimming and J lost 0 bases, with 10 bases between them. The V gene's germline CDR1 is SGHTS and CDR2 YDEGEE. CDR3 residues: CASSLGWRSSYEQYF. In DNA form, the CDR3 reads TGTGCCAGCAGCTTGGGATGGCGGAGCTCCTACGAGCAGTACTTC.

The chain combines TRBV5-1 with TRBJ2-7; 7 bases map to TRBD1. Germline-derived CDR1 and CDR2 are SGHRS and YFSETQ. Germline trimming cut 0 bases from V and 9 bases from J; bases unmatched to any gene: 6. The CDR3 totals 13 residues. This CDR3 reads CASSLEGAVGQYF. The CDR3 DNA reads TGCGCCAGCAGCTTGGAGGGGGCGGTCGGGCAGTACTTC.

V and J are TRBV10-2 and TRBJ2-7, with D perhaps TRBD2 (6 bases). This CDR3 is built from 13 residues. The V and J ends lost 5 bases and 3 bases respectively, with 11 bases between them. The germline V gene has CDR1 WSHSY and CDR2 SAAADI. The CDR3 protein is CASSPTSFYEQYF. In DNA form, the CDR3 reads TGCGCCAGCAGTCCGACTAGTTTCTACGAGCAGTACTTC.

The chain carries TRBV5-1 and TRBJ2-7, with 8 bases fitting TRBD1. CDR3 length: 14 amino acids. In germline, CDR1 is SGHRS, CDR2 YFSETQ. The ends lost 3 bases at V and 7 bases at J; junction bases unmatched: 9. The chain's CDR3 is CASSSNPTGVEQYF. CDR3 DNA: TGCGCCAGCAGCTCGAACCCGACAGGGGTGGAGCAGTACTTC. Based on the CDR3 plus reference TRBV5-1 and TRBJ2-7, the full variable domain is KAGVTQTPRYLIKTRGQQVTLSCSPISGHRSVSWYQQTPGQGLQFLFEYFSETQRNKGNFPGRFSGRQFSNSRSEMNVSTLELGDSALYLCASSSNPTGVEQYFGPGTRLTVT.

This chain links TRBV6-1 with TRBJ2-7; a weak D match, TRBD1 (6 bases). The CDR3 contains 11 residues. Trimming took 5 bases from V and 13 from J, leaving 15 bases between them. Germline loops: CDR1 MNHNS, CDR2 SASEGT. DNA of the CDR3: TGTGCCAGCAGTTCACCGGGACACAACTACTTC. This translates into CASSSPGHNYF.

This clone was seen only once. V is TRBV5-1 and J is TRBJ2-7; a possible D gene is TRBD1 (6 bases). Germline-derived CDR1 and CDR2 are SGHRS and YFSETQ. CDR3 length equals 14 residues. V lost 6 bases and J lost 4, with 17 bases in between. CDR3 sequence (DNA): TGCGCCAGCAACAACCCGTACAGGGAATACGAGCAGTACTTC. Its translation: CASNNPYREYEQYF.

This clone was seen a few times. J is TRBJ1-5 and V is TRBV27; TRBD1 matches 8 bases. The germline gives CDR1 MNHEY, CDR2 SMNVEV (reference sequence). The CDR3 is made up of 16 amino acids. V gave up 4 bases and J gave up 7 bases; unmatched junction bases: 12. The CDR3 region is CASSSLRTGLWQPQHF. CDR3 DNA sequence: TGTGCCAGCAGTTCCCTTCGGACAGGGCTCTGGCAGCCCCAGCATTTT.

The V call is TRBV11-2, the J call TRBJ2-7; perhaps TRBD1 as D (5 bases). This CDR3 comprises 15 residues. Germline V lookup: CDR1 SGHAT, CDR2 FQNNGV. V gave up 1 base and J gave up 2 bases, with 12 bases separating them. CDR3 DNA: TGTGCCAGCAGCTTAGTTGCAGGGTATACCTACGAGCAGTACTTC. Residues: CASSLVAGYTYEQYF.

CDR3 protein: CASSFHSGSYNEQFF. CDR3 in DNA: TGTGCCAGCAGCTTTCATAGCGGGAGCTACAATGAGCAGTTCTTC. The chain is built from TRBV7-9 and TRBJ2-1; 9 nucleotides align to TRBD2. This CDR3 contains 15 residues. CDR1 SEHNR and CDR2 FQNEAQ come from the germline V gene (reference sequence). J was trimmed by 3 bases and V by 3 bases; bases with no gene match: 3.

The CDR3: CASSYEENTEAFF. The CDR3 DNA follows: TGTGCCAGCAGTTACGAGGAGAACACTGAAGCTTTCTTT. The genes are TRBV6-5 and TRBJ1-1, with no clear D. This CDR3 is built from 13 residues. V was pared by 2 bases and J by 1 base, with 5 bases between. CDR1 and CDR2 (germline): MNHEY, SVGAGI.

The chain recombines TRBV27 with TRBJ2-7, with 8 nucleotides matching TRBD1. Germline assignment: CDR1 MNHEY and CDR2 SMNVEV (reference sequence). Trimming removed 5 bases from V and 1 base from J; junction bases left unmatched: 4. The CDR3 sequence is 14 residues long. DNA of the CDR3: TGTGCCAGCAGTAGGACAGGGTTGTCCTACGAGCAGTACTTC. Translation: CASSRTGLSYEQYF.

V and J are TRBV29-1 and TRBJ2-7; 9 bases are a match to TRBD2. Trimming cost V 0 bases and J 2 bases; bases outside gene matches: 8. Germline loops: CDR1 SQVTM, CDR2 ANQGSEA. The CDR3 has 16 amino acids. The CDR3 protein is CSVEDRGSGSPYEQYF. The CDR3 nucleotides read TGCAGCGTTGAAGATCGAGGTAGCGGGAGCCCCTACGAGCAGTACTTC.

V is TRBV9 and J is TRBJ1-2, with 8 bases lining up with TRBD1. Germline V gene sequence: CDR1 SGDLS, CDR2 YYNGEE. V was clipped by 1 base and J by 8 bases; unmatched bases: 4. This CDR3 spans 13 amino acids. CDR3 amino acids: CASSVSGGGGYTF. CDR3 DNA: TGTGCCAGCAGCGTATCAGGGGGCGGAGGCTACACCTTC.

This clone has only one observation. The V and J genes are TRBV18 and TRBJ2-1; D remains ambiguous. The V gene's germline CDR1 is KGHSH and CDR2 LQKENI. The CDR3 totals 15 residues. V was trimmed by 4 bases and J by 5 bases, leaving 15 bases between them. As DNA, the CDR3 is TGTGCCAGCTCACAGACATCCCCCCCGAACAATGAGCAGTTCTTC. Its translation is CASSQTSPPNNEQFF.

The chain employs TRBV11-3 and TRBJ2-7; tentative D call: TRBD1 (6 bases). Trimming took off 5 bases at V and 4 bases at J, with 15 bases between the two ends. The CDR3 sequence is 14 residues long. Germline CDR1 SGHNT, CDR2 YENEEA. The CDR3 region is CASSPRDKEYEQYF. CDR3 nucleotides: TGTGCCAGCAGCCCCCGGGACAAAGAATACGAGCAGTACTTC.

This clone was recorded a few times. V gene TRBV10-3 combines with J gene TRBJ1-4; no clear D gene. V gave up 0 bases and J gave up 8 bases, with 19 bases separating them. Germline-derived CDR1 and CDR2 are ENHRY and SYGVKD. This CDR3 is built from 17 residues. The CDR3 DNA is TGTGCCATCAGTGAGTCCTGGCCTAGCCTAACGGTAGAAAAACTGTTTTTT. This sequence encodes CAISESWPSLTVEKLFF.

The chain uses TRBV2 and TRBJ1-5, with a weak D call TRBD1 (5 bases). V was cut by 6 bases and J by 5 bases, with 8 bases left in between. Germline-derived CDR1 and CDR2 are SNHLY and FYNNEI. The length of the CDR3 is 12 residues. As DNA, the CDR3 is TGTGCCAGCAGGCTGACAGATCAGCCCCAGCATTTT. Translating gives CASRLTDQPQHF.

As DNA, the CDR3 is TGTGCCAGCGCCTCGGGCAGGGTGAAGGACACTGAAGCTTTCTTT. Translated: CASASGRVKDTEAFF. The chain carries TRBV27 and TRBJ1-1; tentatively, D is TRBD1 (5 bases). CDR1 is MNHEY and CDR2 is SMNVEV in the germline V gene (reference sequence). Deletions cut 8 bases from V and 3 bases from J, with 19 bases between. The CDR3 spans 15 residues.

J is TRBJ2-5 and V is TRBV11-2; D gene unclear. This CDR3 is 13 amino acids long. The V end was cut by 1 base, the J end by 4 bases, with 7 bases between. Germline CDR1 is SGHAT and CDR2 is FQNNGV. The CDR3, as DNA: TGTGCCAGCAGCTTAGGAGTTGGAGAGACCCAGTACTTC. It is translated as CASSLGVGETQYF.

This chain links TRBV9 with TRBJ1-1; the match to TRBD1 covers 7 bases. The CDR3 consists of 15 residues. Germline CDR1 is SGDLS and CDR2 is YYNGEE. J gave up 0 bases and V 1 base, and 3 bases lay outside the gene matches. CDR3 sequence (DNA): TGTGCCAGCAGCGTATCGGGACAGCTGAACACTGAAGCTTTCTTT. This sequence encodes CASSVSGQLNTEAFF.

This sequence joins TRBV9 and TRBJ2-5; D is unclear. CDR1 SGDLS and CDR2 YYNGEE come from the germline V gene. V was shortened by 0 bases and J by 1 base, with 16 bases between the two germline ends. CDR3 length equals 17 residues. CDR3 sequence (DNA): TGTGCCAGCAGCGTAGGCCCCCTAATAGCCCTCCAAGAGACCCAGTACTTC. Translating gives CASSVGPLIALQETQYF.

This clone was seen only a few times. The chain is built from TRBV19 and TRBJ2-5, with D possibly being TRBD2 (6 bases). This CDR3 has 13 residues. V lost 10 bases, J lost 5 bases, and 17 bases lay in between. CDR1 LNHDA and CDR2 SQIVND come from the germline V gene (reference sequence). CDR3 nucleotide sequence: TGTGCCACGCACCGGGGAGGAGCGGAGACCCAGTACTTC. Protein: CATHRGGAETQYF.

J is TRBJ1-4 and V is TRBV29-1, with TRBD1 as a possible D gene (5 bases). The CDR3 consists of 13 residues. Deletions cut 6 bases from V and 5 bases from J, with 13 bases between. Looked up from germline, CDR1 is SQVTM and CDR2 is ANQGSEA. Here the CDR3 reads CSVTNRTNEKLFF. CDR3 in DNA: TGCAGCGTGACCAACAGGACAAATGAAAAACTGTTTTTT.

The chain employs TRBV27 and TRBJ1-1; 9 positions agree with TRBD1. V dropped 5 bases and J dropped 5; count of bases not matched to a gene: 6. The CDR3 is 14 residues long. CDR1 MNHEY and CDR2 SMNVEV come from the germline V gene (reference sequence). The chain's CDR3 is CASSRDREGTEAFF. For the CDR3, the DNA is TGTGCCAGCAGTAGGGACAGGGAGGGAACTGAAGCTTTCTTT.

Details on this clone: Compared with germline, one end of the junction differs, possibly owing to a read error. The chain's CDR3 is CASGLGQPENEQFF. DNA of the CDR3: TGTGCCAGCGGCTTGGGACAGCCGGAGAATGAGCAGTTCTTC. This chain joins TRBV7-9 and TRBJ2-1; TRBD1 matches at 7 bases. CDR1 is SEHNR and CDR2 is FQNEAQ in the germline V gene (reference sequence). CDR3 length: 14 amino acids.

The rearrangement links TRBV27 to TRBJ2-1, with D maybe TRBD2 (6 bases). Per the germline V gene, CDR1 is MNHEY and CDR2 is SMNVEV (reference sequence). V dropped 3 bases and J dropped 0 bases, with 12 bases sitting between them. The CDR3 contains 16 residues. The CDR3: CASSFGGVRSYNEQFF. The CDR3 DNA sequence: TGTGCCAGCAGTTTTGGAGGGGTACGCTCCTACAATGAGCAGTTCTTC.

In this sample, this clone turned up once. V and J are TRBV9 and TRBJ1-3; D is ambiguous. Germline-derived CDR1 and CDR2 are SGDLS and YYNGEE. This CDR3 contains 14 residues. The V end lost 4 bases, the J end lost 2 bases, and 10 bases lay between the germline ends. The CDR3 DNA is TGTGCCAGCAGCACCCTAATGGCTGGAAACACCATATATTTT. This sequence encodes CASSTLMAGNTIYF.

The chain employs TRBV7-8 and TRBJ1-1; the D gene is possibly TRBD1 (6 bases). Germline CDR1 is SGHVS and CDR2 is FQNEAQ. With 1 base removed from V and 1 base from J, the gap between germline ends came to 10 bases. CDR3 length: 15 amino acids. CDR3 sequence: CASSLDGTPNTEAFF. The DNA of the CDR3 is TGTGCCAGCAGCTTAGATGGGACACCGAACACTGAAGCTTTCTTT.

The chain is built from TRBV6-1 and TRBJ2-1, with D possibly matching TRBD2 (6 bases). V lost 1 base, J lost 8 bases, and 18 bases lay in between. This CDR3 comprises 16 residues. Germline CDR1 is MNHNS and CDR2 is SASEGT. The chain's CDR3 is CASSEVWGGNAYEQFF. The CDR3 nucleotides read TGTGCCAGCAGTGAAGTTTGGGGCGGGAATGCCTATGAGCAGTTCTTC.